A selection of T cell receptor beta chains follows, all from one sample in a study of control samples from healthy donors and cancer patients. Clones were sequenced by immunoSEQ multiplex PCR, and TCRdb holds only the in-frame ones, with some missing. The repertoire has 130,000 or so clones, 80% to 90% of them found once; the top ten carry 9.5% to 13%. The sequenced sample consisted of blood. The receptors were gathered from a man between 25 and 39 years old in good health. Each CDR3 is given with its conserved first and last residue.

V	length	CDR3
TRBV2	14	CASRSGINNSPLHF
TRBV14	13	CASSQDGRVGYTF
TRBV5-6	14	CASSLQGAQRGYTF
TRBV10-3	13	CAIRTGRNTEAFF
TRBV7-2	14	CASSLWDRGSPLHF
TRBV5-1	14	CASSFYGQGGGYTF
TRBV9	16	CASSVGRGATNEKLFF
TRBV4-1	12	CASSQEQGKLFF
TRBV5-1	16	CASSLVEGPSTGELFF
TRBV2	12	CASSNRVTEAFF
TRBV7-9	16	CASSLTAIQGGTEAFF
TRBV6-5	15	CASSSPRTGSYGYTF
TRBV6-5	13	CASTRTANTEAFF
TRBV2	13	CASEEGPFYGYTF
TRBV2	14	CASSGWQLNTEAFF
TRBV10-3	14	CAISPDRVTDTQYF
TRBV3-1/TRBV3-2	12	CASSRDRGGYTF
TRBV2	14	CASSDSFGANGYTF
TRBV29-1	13	CSVELGLNYGYTF
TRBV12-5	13	CASVLNQVNTIYF
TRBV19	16	CASSRGQGQGIETQYF
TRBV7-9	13	CASSIDRLYGYTF